The 20 T cell receptor beta chains reported below all come from one sample, sequenced in a study of shared clonotypes between healthy human individuals. The repertoire was sequenced with immunoSEQ multiplex PCR; TCRdb's copy has only in-frame clones and lacks some. Among 2.3 million or so clones, approximately 95% were seen once, and the ten largest hold 0.39%. The sample consisted of naive CD4+ T cells from PBMCs. Regarding subset: CD45RA+ positively selected. All receptors derive from a man between 18 and 29 years old in good health. Some clones in this sample may be carry-over from other donors' samples.

The V call is TRBV28, the J call TRBJ2-1; 9 positions agree with TRBD2. In germline, CDR1 is MDHEN, CDR2 SYDVKM. The length of the CDR3 is 18 residues. The ends lost 7 bases at V and 9 bases at J; junction bases unmatched: 22. CDR3 in amino acids: CASTLPGMAGGPSAEQFF. The CDR3 DNA sequence: TGTGCCAGCACCCTCCCCGGCATGGCGGGAGGGCCTTCGGCTGAGCAGTTCTTC.

The gene calls are TRBV5-8 and TRBJ2-6; D is undetermined. Germline assignment: CDR1 SGHTS and CDR2 YDEGEE. The CDR3 loop spans 15 amino acids. With 0 bases removed from V and 5 bases from J, the gap between germline ends came to 9 bases. CDR3 nucleotide sequence: TGTGCCAGCAGCTTGGGGGGATTTTGGGCCAACGTCCTGACTTTC. The encoded protein is CASSLGGFWANVLTF.

The chain joins TRBV30 to TRBJ2-7, with 11 bases fitting TRBD2. The CDR3 is made up of 14 amino acids. J gave up 9 bases and V 3 bases, and 10 bases lay outside the gene matches. CDR1 and CDR2 (germline): GTSNPN, SVGIG (reference sequence). CDR3 region: CAWRGLAVPTRQYF. In DNA, the CDR3 is TGTGCCTGGAGGGGACTAGCGGTTCCGACTAGGCAGTACTTC.

The DNA of the CDR3 is TGCGCCAGCAGTTCTCAGCTGACAGGGCAGTTTCAGTACTTC. It encodes CASSSQLTGQFQYF. The chain is built from TRBV5-1 and TRBJ2-4; 7 nucleotides match TRBD1. Germline lookup yields CDR1 SGHRS and CDR2 YFSETQ. With 5 bases clipped from V and 11 bases from J, the junction kept 13 bases outside the gene matches. The CDR3 sequence is 14 residues long.

This clone has a handful of counts. This rearrangement joins TRBV9 to TRBJ1-1, with D maybe TRBD1 (5 bases). The CDR3 extends over 15 amino acids. The germline CDR1 and CDR2 sequences are SGDLS and YYNGEE. Trimming pared 4 bases from V and 1 base from J, leaving 14 bases between. CDR3 sequence (DNA): TGTGCCAGCAGCCCAGGCGGGGGGAGGAACACTGAAGCTTTCTTT. Its translation is CASSPGGGRNTEAFF.

For this clone: The identical CDR3 is also encoded by other nucleotide sequences in the sample. The rearrangement uses TRBV7-3 and TRBJ1-1; D remains unclear. The CDR3 is 13 residues long. Germline CDR1 SGHTA, CDR2 FQGTGA. V lost 3 bases and J lost 1, with 6 bases in between. The CDR3 spells CASSFGTNTEAFF. CDR3 nucleotides: TGTGCCAGCAGCTTTGGCACGAACACTGAAGCTTTCTTT.

This chain links TRBV15 with TRBJ1-4; D is undetermined. Germline V lookup: CDR1 LNHNV, CDR2 YYDKDF (reference sequence). The CDR3 is made up of 14 amino acids. V gave up 3 bases and J gave up 8 bases, with 13 bases separating them. CDR3 DNA sequence: TGTGCCACCAGCAGCGCCAGGACGGCCGAAAAACTGTTTTTT. Translated, it gives CATSSARTAEKLFF.

To note about this clone: This same CDR3 is encoded by further DNA sequences in the sample. The chain has TRBV9 and TRBJ2-1; D perhaps matches TRBD2 (6 bases). From germline, CDR1 is SGDLS and CDR2 YYNGEE. The CDR3 runs to 14 residues. V was pared by 2 bases and J by 5 bases, with 11 bases between. The CDR3 loop reads CASSVGGIHNEQFF. In nucleotides, the CDR3 is TGTGCCAGCAGCGTTGGCGGGATTCACAATGAGCAGTTCTTC. The full variable domain, in which reference TRBV9 and TRBJ2-1 provide the parts outside the CDR3, is DSGVTQTPKHLITATGQRVTLRCSPRSGDLSVYWYQQSLDQGLQFLIQYYNGEERAKGNILERFSAQQFPDLHSELNLSSLELGDSALYFCASSVGGIHNEQFFGPGTRLTVL.

The chain uses TRBV7-2 and TRBJ2-7; 10 bases align to TRBD2. The length of the CDR3 is 14 residues. After removal of 2 bases from V and 6 bases from J, the junction contained 4 bases not matched to a gene. CDR1 and CDR2 (germline): SGHTA, FQGNSA. Written as DNA, the CDR3 is TGTGCCAGCAGCTTAACTCTAGCGGGAGCCGAGCAGTACTTC. It yields the protein CASSLTLAGAEQYF.

The V gene is TRBV7-2, the J gene TRBJ2-4; the D gene could be TRBD1 or TRBD2 (6 bases each). V was cut by 1 base and J by 1 base, with 14 bases left in between. Per the germline V gene, CDR1 is SGHTA and CDR2 is FQGNSA. This CDR3 comprises 17 residues. CDR3 DNA sequence: TGTGCCAGCAGCTTAGGTAGCTCGGGGGCGGCCAAAAACATTCAGTACTTC. Translated: CASSLGSSGAAKNIQYF.

J is TRBJ1-3 and V is TRBV4-3; 8 nucleotides align to TRBD1. V gave up 2 bases and J gave up 7 bases; unmatched junction bases: 7. This CDR3 has 15 residues. CDR1 and CDR2 from the germline V gene are LGHNA and YSLEER. Written as DNA, the CDR3 is TGCGCCAGCAGCCAAACACGCAGGGGGCTGAACACCATATATTTT. This translates into CASSQTRRGLNTIYF.

The gene calls are TRBV5-4 and TRBJ2-1; 13 bases line up with TRBD2. Trimming took 0 bases from V and 13 from J; bases not matched to a gene: 7. The V gene's germline CDR1 is SGHNT and CDR2 YYREEE (reference sequence). The CDR3 is made up of 15 amino acids. CDR3 protein: CASSLGGLAGREQFF. CDR3 DNA: TGTGCCAGCAGCTTGGGGGGACTAGCGGGAAGAGAACAGTTCTTC.

This sequence joins TRBV28 and TRBJ1-1; unclear D gene. Trimming cost V 3 bases and J 5 bases, with 13 bases left between them. The germline CDR1 and CDR2 sequences are MDHEN and SYDVKM. The CDR3 extends over 14 amino acids. In DNA form, the CDR3 reads TGTGCCAGCAGTTTTGCTGGGGTCTGGACTGAAGCTTTCTTT. This gives the protein CASSFAGVWTEAFF.

This chain connects TRBV7-2 to TRBJ2-7; D gene unclear. Germline assignment: CDR1 SGHTA and CDR2 FQGNSA. This CDR3 has 12 residues. Between the trimmed V and J ends, which lost 5 bases and 7 bases, there was a span of 12 bases. The CDR3 bases are TGTGCCAGCAGCCTCTCAACGATTGAGCAGTACTTC. Its protein product is CASSLSTIEQYF.

The rearrangement uses TRBV4-1 and TRBJ1-2; a possible D gene is TRBD1 (6 bases). From germline, CDR1 is MGHRA and CDR2 YSYEKL. This CDR3 spans 14 amino acids. Between the trimmed V and J ends, which lost 0 bases and 8 bases, there was a span of 13 bases. The CDR3 reads CASSQDRGTRGYTF. The CDR3 nucleotides are TGCGCCAGCAGCCAAGATAGAGGGACAAGAGGCTACACCTTC.

The chain employs TRBV2 and TRBJ2-7; D gene unclear. The V gene lost 5 bases and the J gene lost 5 bases, with 7 bases spanning the gap. The germline CDR1 and CDR2 sequences are SNHLY and FYNNEI. This CDR3 has 11 residues. CDR3 DNA sequence: TGTGCCAGCAGTTTTATCAACGAGCAGTACTTC. Protein sequence: CASSFINEQYF.

This clone was detected only a few times. V is TRBV5-1 and J is TRBJ1-1; D unresolved. V gave up 1 base and J gave up 10 bases, with 14 bases separating them. Per the germline V gene, CDR1 is SGHRS and CDR2 is YFSETQ. The CDR3 runs 13 residues. DNA of the CDR3: TGCGCCAGCAGCTTGACAGCCAGACAATCAGCTTTCTTT. It specifies CASSLTARQSAFF.

In DNA form, the CDR3 reads TGTGCCAGCACCCTATTTCGGGCCTTGAATTCACCCCTCCACTTT. Encoded protein: CASTLFRALNSPLHF. The J gene is TRBJ1-6, the V gene TRBV6-5; D is unclear. CDR3 length: 15 residues. Germline V gene sequence: CDR1 MNHEY, CDR2 SVGAGI. The V gene lost 7 bases and the J gene lost 7 bases, with 17 bases spanning the gap.

This chain joins TRBV10-2 and TRBJ2-1; 7 positions match TRBD2. J gave up 9 bases and V 6 bases, and 8 bases lay outside the gene matches. Germline V gene data show CDR1 as WSHSY and CDR2 as SAAADI. The CDR3 totals 13 residues. The CDR3 is CASRTGGWGEQFF. The CDR3 nucleotides are TGCGCCAGCAGGACGGGGGGTTGGGGTGAGCAGTTCTTC.

V usage is TRBV4-1 and J usage is TRBJ2-5; D is undetermined. The DNA end is more similar to TRBJ2-7, so the J call may be wrong. Germline V CDR1 and CDR2: MGHRA, YSYEKL. This CDR3 comprises 14 residues. The CDR3 protein is CASSQPPRGSEQYF. CDR3 DNA: TGCGCCAGCAGCCAACCCCCTCGAGGCAGCGAGCAGTACTTC.